These 30 T cell receptor beta chains came from one sample sequenced in a study of T cell responses to AZD1222 COVID-19 vaccine. The protocol was immunoSEQ multiplex PCR, while the TCRdb copy is restricted to in-frame clones and leaves out a portion. The table has 120,000 to 150,000 clones, approximately 89% seen once. This sample comprised peripheral blood, obtained on day 0 of AZD1222 vaccination. These receptors originate from an adult in good health.

The gene calls are TRBV28 and TRBJ1-5, with a tentative D call TRBD1 (6 bases). Trimming stripped 6 bases from V and 5 bases from J, with 11 bases between. The CDR3 sequence is 13 residues long. CDR1 is MDHEN and CDR2 is SYDVKM in the germline V gene. In DNA, the CDR3 is TGTGCCAGCAGAGCAGGGGCTCATCAGCCCCAGCATTTT. It yields the protein CASRAGAHQPQHF.

V is TRBV5-1 and J is TRBJ2-7; 8 bases line up with TRBD1. This CDR3 has 16 amino acids. The trim removed 2 bases at V and 7 bases at J, leaving 14 bases unmatched. Per germline, CDR1 SGHRS and CDR2 YFSETQ. The CDR3 region is CASSLISPGGLGEQYF. The CDR3 bases are TGCGCCAGCAGCTTAATTTCGCCAGGGGGCCTCGGTGAGCAGTACTTC.

This chain joins TRBV6-1 and TRBJ1-5, with TRBD1 matching over 7 bases. Germline trimming cut 2 bases from V and 0 bases from J; bases unmatched to any gene: 19. The CDR3 spans 21 residues. The V gene's germline CDR1 is MNHNS and CDR2 SASEGT. In DNA, the CDR3 is TGTGCCAGCAGTGAATCGAAGAGAGGACAGGCTCCTATGTATAGCAATCAGCCCCAGCATTTT. Translation: CASSESKRGQAPMYSNQPQHF.

The chain uses TRBV9 and TRBJ2-7; D possibly matches TRBD1 or TRBD2 (6 bases each). The CDR3 sequence is 14 residues long. Between the trimmed V and J ends, which lost 3 bases and 6 bases, there was a span of 16 bases. Looked up from germline, CDR1 is SGDLS and CDR2 is YYNGEE. CDR3 DNA sequence: TGTGCCAGCAGCGCCTTGGGGGCGGGACGCGAGCAGTACTTC. Translating it yields CASSALGAGREQYF.

V usage is TRBV7-3 and J usage is TRBJ1-2; 9 bases agree with TRBD1. The CDR3 spans 15 residues. Germline-derived CDR1 and CDR2 are SGHTA and FQGTGA. Trimming removed 6 bases from V and 0 bases from J; junction bases left unmatched: 5. This chain's CDR3 is CASSWTGASNYGYTF. In DNA, the CDR3 is TGTGCCAGCAGTTGGACAGGGGCGTCTAACTATGGCTACACCTTC.

The chain links TRBV9 to TRBJ2-7, with D perhaps assigned TRBD1 or TRBD2 (5 bases each). The CDR3 loop spans 14 amino acids. V gave up 3 bases and J gave up 2 bases, with 12 bases separating them. Germline CDR1 is SGDLS and CDR2 is YYNGEE. CDR3 DNA: TGTGCCAGCAGCGAGAGGGACGGGGCCTACGAGCAGTACTTC. Residues: CASSERDGAYEQYF.

The chain couples TRBV28 to TRBJ2-7; no firm D call. Germline V gene lookup returns CDR1 MDHEN and CDR2 SYDVKM. This CDR3 has 11 residues. Trimming took off 6 bases at V and 3 bases at J, with 6 bases between the two ends. The CDR3 is CASSAYYEQYF. The CDR3 region has the DNA TGTGCCAGCAGCGCGTACTACGAGCAGTACTTC.

The genes are TRBV3-1 (or the pseudogene TRBV3-2) and TRBJ1-2; D is undetermined. Germline V lookup: CDR1 LGHDT, CDR2 YNNKEL (reference sequence). The CDR3 consists of 12 residues. V was cut by 1 base and J by 4 bases, with 4 bases left in between. The CDR3 sequence: CASSQVPYGYTF. In DNA, the CDR3 is TGTGCCAGCAGCCAAGTCCCCTATGGCTACACCTTC.

The chain is built from TRBV6-2 or TRBV6-3 and TRBJ2-2, with 10 positions matching TRBD2. This CDR3 region has 17 residues. With V trimmed by 3 bases and J by 0 bases, 4 bases remained unmatched. Germline V gene sequence: CDR1 MNHEY, CDR2 SVGEGT. CDR3 in amino acids: CASSYPLAGSNTGELFF. In DNA form, the CDR3 reads TGTGCCAGCAGTTATCCACTAGCGGGATCGAACACCGGGGAGCTGTTTTTT.

This clone was picked up one time. The V call is TRBV5-4, the J call TRBJ1-4; possibly TRBD1 for D (5 bases). Trimming removed 2 bases from V and 6 bases from J, with 8 bases in between. Germline CDR1 and CDR2: SGHNT and YYREEE (reference sequence). This CDR3 comprises 13 residues. CDR3 nucleotides: TGTGCCAGCAGCTTTCGGGGGGATGAAAAACTGTTTTTT. This codes for CASSFRGDEKLFF.

This chain joins TRBV9 and TRBJ1-6, with D maybe TRBD1 (6 bases). Looked up from germline, CDR1 is SGDLS and CDR2 is YYNGEE. This CDR3 is 14 amino acids long. The V end lost 4 bases, the J end lost 7 bases, and 12 bases lay between the germline ends. As DNA, the CDR3 is TGTGCCAGCAGCCCCCAGGACAGCAATTCACCCCTCCACTTT. Translating it yields CASSPQDSNSPLHF.

This clone occurred a few times. The DNA of the CDR3 is TGTGCCAGCAGCTTAAACCCGGGTCCCATAAACACCTACAATGAGCAGTTCTTC. It encodes CASSLNPGPINTYNEQFF. The genes are TRBV7-3 and TRBJ2-1; D is uncertain. This CDR3 spans 18 amino acids. CDR1 and CDR2 (germline): SGHTA, FQGTGA. Trimming left V 1 base short and J 2 bases short, with 18 bases between.

This clone was detected once. This chain joins TRBV6-5 and TRBJ1-1; tentative D call: TRBD1 (6 bases). Looked up from germline, CDR1 is MNHEY and CDR2 is SVGAGI. The CDR3 length is 14 residues. V was pared by 2 bases and J by 5 bases, with 12 bases between. The CDR3 sequence is CASSYQGYGTEAFF. CDR3 nucleotides: TGTGCCAGCAGTTACCAGGGGTACGGGACTGAAGCTTTCTTT.

The chain carries TRBV21-1 and TRBJ2-7; the D call TRBD2 from the table was never checked on the DNA. TRBV21-1 is deemed a pseudogene. The CDR3 spans 20 residues. CDR3 in amino acids: CASSKSGHTSGPGGEYEQYF. The CDR3 coding sequence is TGTGCCAGCAGCAAAAGCGGACATACTAGCGGGCCCGGAGGGGAATACGAGCAGTACTTC.

This clone was counted a single time. J is TRBJ2-7 and V is TRBV11-3; D unresolved. This CDR3 spans 12 amino acids. V was cut by 3 bases and J by 9 bases, with 12 bases left in between. Germline CDR1 reads SGHNT; CDR2 reads YENEEA. CDR3 residues: CASSFGPRVQYF. CDR3 nucleotides: TGTGCCAGCAGCTTCGGTCCCCGGGTGCAGTACTTC.

V is TRBV4-3 and J is TRBJ2-7; 10 bases map to TRBD2. The length of the CDR3 is 16 residues. J was trimmed by 5 bases and V by 4 bases; bases with no gene match: 11. Germline-derived CDR1 and CDR2 are LGHNA and YSLEER. The CDR3 nucleotides read TGCGCCAGCAGCCGGGGCGCTAGCGGGAGAAGGGACGAGCAGTACTTC. Translated, it gives CASSRGASGRRDEQYF.

The chain has TRBV9 and TRBJ1-6; D not certain. The length of the CDR3 is 15 residues. The V and J ends lost 1 base and 8 bases respectively, with 13 bases between them. Germline V CDR1 and CDR2: SGDLS, YYNGEE. Here the CDR3 reads CASSVTSTGDSPLHF. The CDR3 DNA reads TGTGCCAGCAGCGTAACCTCGACCGGCGATTCACCCCTCCACTTT.

CDR3 in amino acids: CASSQAIVSYGYTF. For the CDR3, the DNA is TGTGCCAGCAGCCAGGCTATCGTCTCCTATGGCTACACCTTC. The chain carries TRBV4-2 and TRBJ1-2; D is undetermined. CDR3 length equals 14 residues. The germline V gene encodes CDR1 LGHNA and CDR2 YNFKEQ. The germline V and J ends were trimmed by 3 bases and 4 bases, with 12 bases remaining between them.

The V and J genes are TRBV11-2 and TRBJ1-5; no clear D gene. The V end lost 1 base, the J end lost 3 bases, and 10 bases lay between the germline ends. Germline CDR1 reads SGHAT; CDR2 reads FQNNGV. The CDR3 covers 15 residues. CDR3 residues: CASSLGTAYNQPQHF. CDR3 coding DNA: TGTGCCAGCAGCTTAGGGACGGCTTACAATCAGCCCCAGCATTTT.

The rearrangement uses TRBV7-2 and TRBJ1-3; D possibly corresponds to TRBD1 (5 bases). Germline lookup yields CDR1 SGHTA and CDR2 FQGNSA. The V end lost 0 bases, the J end lost 2 bases, and 11 bases lay between the germline ends. This CDR3 spans 16 amino acids. The CDR3: CASSLAGVGAGNTIYF. CDR3 nucleotides: TGTGCCAGCAGCTTAGCGGGGGTAGGGGCTGGAAACACCATATATTTT.

This chain connects TRBV5-1 to TRBJ1-1; D is possibly TRBD1 (5 bases). V was shortened by 0 bases and J by 6 bases, with 15 bases between the two germline ends. The V gene's germline CDR1 is SGHRS and CDR2 YFSETQ. CDR3 length equals 15 residues. In DNA, the CDR3 is TGCGCCAGCAGCTTGGCCGGGACTCAAGCCCCTGAAGCTTTCTTT. It specifies CASSLAGTQAPEAFF.

This chain links TRBV12-1 with TRBJ1-2; no DNA check was done on the table's D call, TRBD1. TRBV12-1 is termed a pseudogene. There are 17 residues in the CDR3. The CDR3 coding sequence is TGTGCCAGCAGCCCGGGGCCTGACAGGGGAGGAAACTATGGCTACACCTTC. Translating gives CASSPGPDRGGNYGYTF.

This clone was counted a few times. J is TRBJ1-5 and V is TRBV5-5; D unclear. V gave up 4 bases and J gave up 5 bases, with 19 bases separating them. The CDR3 sequence is 16 residues long. CDR1 is SGHKS, CDR2 YYEKEE, per germline (reference sequence). CDR3 coding DNA: TGTGCCAGCAGCCCCGCCGGCTTCGACGAGTATCAGCCCCAGCATTTT. It codes for CASSPAGFDEYQPQHF.

CDR3 DNA: TGTGCCAGCTTCTTCGTTGGGAGGGGGCTGAACACTGAAGCTTTCTTT. This gives the protein CASFFVGRGLNTEAFF. The chain uses TRBV27 and TRBJ1-1; 7 bases map to TRBD1. The CDR3 has 16 amino acids. V was pared by 8 bases and J by 0 bases, with 12 bases of the junction left unmatched. Germline V CDR1 and CDR2: MNHEY, SMNVEV (reference sequence).

This sequence joins TRBV5-1 and TRBJ2-3; 7 nucleotides match TRBD1. This CDR3 contains 15 residues. Germline V lookup: CDR1 SGHRS, CDR2 YFSETQ. Trimming took 2 bases from V and 4 from J; bases not matched to a gene: 7. This CDR3 reads CASSFEQGRADTQYF. The DNA of the CDR3 is TGCGCCAGCAGCTTCGAACAGGGGCGCGCAGATACGCAGTATTTT.

This clone was seen a few times. The chain carries TRBV27 and TRBJ2-2; 7 bases match TRBD2. Germline V gene data show CDR1 as MNHEY and CDR2 as SMNVEV (reference sequence). The CDR3 runs 17 residues. Unmatched junction bases numbered 17, after V lost 8 bases and J lost 5 bases. The CDR3 here is CASLAFGASGPTGELFF. Here the CDR3 DNA reads TGTGCCAGCCTGGCGTTTGGGGCTAGCGGACCTACCGGGGAGCTGTTTTTT.

A single count supports this clone. V usage is TRBV7-3 and J usage is TRBJ1-4; TRBD1 agrees at 10 bases. Germline CDR1 SGHTA, CDR2 FQGTGA. Trimming removed 5 bases from V and 10 bases from J; junction bases left unmatched: 4. CDR3 length: 13 residues. CDR3 DNA: TGTGCCAGCAGCGACCGGACAGGGGGAAAACTGTTTTTT. Translation: CASSDRTGGKLFF.

The chain joins TRBV10-3 to TRBJ2-7, with 9 bases matching TRBD2. CDR1 ENHRY and CDR2 SYGVKD come from the germline V gene. V was pared by 10 bases and J by 2 bases, with 6 bases of the junction left unmatched. This CDR3 is 13 amino acids long. CDR3 nucleotides: TGTGCCAGCTCGACTAGCGGAGCCTACGAGCAGTACTTC. Translation: CASSTSGAYEQYF.

The rearrangement joins TRBV28 to TRBJ1-2, with a weak D call TRBD1 (5 bases). V was clipped by 3 bases and J by 8 bases, with 16 bases between them. Germline V gene lookup returns CDR1 MDHEN and CDR2 SYDVKM. The CDR3 contains 14 residues. The CDR3 loop is CASSFLDVRDGYTF. In nucleotides, the CDR3 is TGTGCCAGCAGTTTCTTAGACGTTAGGGACGGCTACACCTTC.

The chain combines TRBV10-3 with TRBJ1-1; D not certain. The CDR3 consists of 12 residues. CDR1 and CDR2 (germline): ENHRY, SYGVKD. V was shortened by 2 bases and J by 8 bases, with 9 bases between the two germline ends. The CDR3 region has the DNA TGTGCCATCAGTGAGGTGGGCCAGGAAGCTTTCTTT. Protein sequence: CAISEVGQEAFF.